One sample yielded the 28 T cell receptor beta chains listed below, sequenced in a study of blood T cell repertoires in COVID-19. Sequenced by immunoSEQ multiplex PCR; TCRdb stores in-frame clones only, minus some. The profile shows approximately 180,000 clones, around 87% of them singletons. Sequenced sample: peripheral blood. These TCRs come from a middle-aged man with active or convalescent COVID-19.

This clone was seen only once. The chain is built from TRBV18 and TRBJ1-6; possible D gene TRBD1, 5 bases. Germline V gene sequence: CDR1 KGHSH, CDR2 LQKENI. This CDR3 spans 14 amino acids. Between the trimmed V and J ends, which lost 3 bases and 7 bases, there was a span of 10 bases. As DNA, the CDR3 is TGTGCCAGCTCACCCGGGGGGAGGAATTCACCCCTCCACTTT. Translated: CASSPGGRNSPLHF. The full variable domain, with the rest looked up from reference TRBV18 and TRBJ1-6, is NAGVMQNPRHLVRRRGQEARLRCSPMKGHSHVYWYRQLPEEGLKFMVYLQKENIIDESGMPKERFSAEFPKEGPSILRIQQVVRGDSAAYFCASSPGGRNSPLHFGNGTRLTVT.

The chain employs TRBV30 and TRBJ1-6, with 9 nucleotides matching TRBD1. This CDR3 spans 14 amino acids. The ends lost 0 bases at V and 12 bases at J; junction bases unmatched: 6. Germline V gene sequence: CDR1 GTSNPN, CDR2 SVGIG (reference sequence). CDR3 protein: CAWSVLGQGGPLHF. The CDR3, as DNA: TGTGCCTGGAGTGTACTGGGACAGGGCGGACCCCTCCACTTT.

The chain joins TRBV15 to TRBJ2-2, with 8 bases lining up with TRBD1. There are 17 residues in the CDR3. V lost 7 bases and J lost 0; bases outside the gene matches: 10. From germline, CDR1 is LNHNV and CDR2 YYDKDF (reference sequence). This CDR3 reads CATNFPGQGPNTGELFF. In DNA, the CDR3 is TGTGCCACCAACTTCCCAGGACAGGGCCCGAACACCGGGGAGCTGTTTTTT.

CDR3 sequence: CASSQEGVQPQHF. CDR3 DNA sequence: TGCGCCAGCAGCCAAGAAGGGGTACAGCCCCAGCATTTT. The chain links TRBV4-1 to TRBJ1-5, with a tentative D call TRBD1 (5 bases). The CDR3 runs 13 residues. V was cut by 0 bases and J by 7 bases, with 7 bases left in between. CDR1 is MGHRA and CDR2 is YSYEKL in the germline V gene.

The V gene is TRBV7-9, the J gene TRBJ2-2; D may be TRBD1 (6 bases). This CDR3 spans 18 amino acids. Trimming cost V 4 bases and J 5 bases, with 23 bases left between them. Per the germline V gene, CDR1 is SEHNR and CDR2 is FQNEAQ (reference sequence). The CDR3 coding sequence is TGTGCCAGCAGCTCCACCGACAGGCCCCATCTGAAAACCGGGGAGCTGTTTTTT. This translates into CASSSTDRPHLKTGELFF.

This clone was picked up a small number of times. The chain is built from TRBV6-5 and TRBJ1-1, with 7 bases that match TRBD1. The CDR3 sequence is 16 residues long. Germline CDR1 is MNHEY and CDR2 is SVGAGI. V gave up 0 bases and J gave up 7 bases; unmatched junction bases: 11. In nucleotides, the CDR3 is TGTGCCAGCAGTTACTCCGTTCCGACAGGGTCGGGTGAAGCTTTCTTT. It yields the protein CASSYSVPTGSGEAFF.

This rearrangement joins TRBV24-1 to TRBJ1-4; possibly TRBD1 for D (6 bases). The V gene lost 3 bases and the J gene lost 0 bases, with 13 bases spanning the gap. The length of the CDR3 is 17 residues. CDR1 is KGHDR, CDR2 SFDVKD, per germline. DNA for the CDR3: TGTGCCACCAGTGATGCCCCACGACAGGCAACTAATGAAAAACTGTTTTTT. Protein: CATSDAPRQATNEKLFF.

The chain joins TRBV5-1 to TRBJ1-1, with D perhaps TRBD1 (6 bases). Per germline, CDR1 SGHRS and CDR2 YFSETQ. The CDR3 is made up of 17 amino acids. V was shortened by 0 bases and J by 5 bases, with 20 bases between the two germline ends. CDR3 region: CASSLGPLGGPRTEAFF. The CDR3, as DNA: TGCGCCAGCAGCTTGGGACCCTTGGGGGGGCCGAGGACTGAAGCTTTCTTT. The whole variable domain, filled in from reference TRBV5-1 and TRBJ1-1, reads KAGVTQTPRYLIKTRGQQVTLSCSPISGHRSVSWYQQTPGQGLQFLFEYFSETQRNKGNFPGRFSGRQFSNSRSEMNVSTLELGDSALYLCASSLGPLGGPRTEAFFGQGTRLTVV.

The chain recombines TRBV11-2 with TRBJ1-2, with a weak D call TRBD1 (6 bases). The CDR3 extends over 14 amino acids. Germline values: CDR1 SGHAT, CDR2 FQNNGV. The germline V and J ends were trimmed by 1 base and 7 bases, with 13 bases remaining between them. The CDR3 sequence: CASSLAPGESGYTF. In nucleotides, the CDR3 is TGTGCCAGCAGCTTAGCCCCAGGGGAGTCTGGCTACACCTTC.

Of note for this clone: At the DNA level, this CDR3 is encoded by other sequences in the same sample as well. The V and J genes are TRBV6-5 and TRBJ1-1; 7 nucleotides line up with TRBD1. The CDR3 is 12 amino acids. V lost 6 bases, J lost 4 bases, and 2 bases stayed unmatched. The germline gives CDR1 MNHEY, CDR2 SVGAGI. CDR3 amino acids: CASSRTGTEAFF. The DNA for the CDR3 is TGTGCCAGCAGCCGGACAGGCACTGAAGCTTTCTTT.

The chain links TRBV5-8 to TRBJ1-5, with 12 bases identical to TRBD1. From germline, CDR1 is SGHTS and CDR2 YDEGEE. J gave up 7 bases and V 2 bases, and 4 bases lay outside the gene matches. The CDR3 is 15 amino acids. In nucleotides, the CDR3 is TGTGCCAGCAGCTTCGGGACAGGGGGCGAACAGCCCCAGCATTTT. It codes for CASSFGTGGEQPQHF. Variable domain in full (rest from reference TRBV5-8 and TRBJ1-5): EAGVTQSPTHLIKTRGQQATLRCSPISGHTSVYWYQQALGLGLQFLLWYDEGEERNRGNFPPRFSGRQFPNYSSELNVNALELEDSALYLCASSFGTGGEQPQHFGDGTRLSIL.

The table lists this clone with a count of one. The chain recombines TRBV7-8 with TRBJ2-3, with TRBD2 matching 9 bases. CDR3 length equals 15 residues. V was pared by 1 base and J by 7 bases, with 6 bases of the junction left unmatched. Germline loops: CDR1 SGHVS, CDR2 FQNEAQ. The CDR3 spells CASSLGRGGLNTQYF. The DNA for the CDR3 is TGTGCCAGCAGCTTAGGGCGGGGGGGATTAAATACGCAGTATTTT. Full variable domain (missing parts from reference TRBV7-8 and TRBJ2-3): GAGVSQSPRYKVAKRGQDVALRCDPISGHVSLFWYQQALGQGPEFLTYFQNEAQLDKSGLPSDRFFAERPEGSVSTLKIQRTQQEDSAVYLCASSLGRGGLNTQYFGPGTRLTVL.

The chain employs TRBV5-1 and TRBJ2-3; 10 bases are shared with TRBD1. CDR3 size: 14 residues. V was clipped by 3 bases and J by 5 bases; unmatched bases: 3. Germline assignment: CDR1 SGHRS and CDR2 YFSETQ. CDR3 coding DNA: TGCGCCAGCAGCTCCGGGACAGGGGTAGATACGCAGTATTTT. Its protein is CASSSGTGVDTQYF.

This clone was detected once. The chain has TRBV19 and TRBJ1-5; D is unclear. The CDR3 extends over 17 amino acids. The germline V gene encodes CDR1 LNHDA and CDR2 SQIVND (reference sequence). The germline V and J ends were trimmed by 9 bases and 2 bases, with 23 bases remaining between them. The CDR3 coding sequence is TGTGCCAGCAGGCGATGGGGTCCGGGATCCGGCAATCAGCCCCAGCATTTT. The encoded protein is CASRRWGPGSGNQPQHF.

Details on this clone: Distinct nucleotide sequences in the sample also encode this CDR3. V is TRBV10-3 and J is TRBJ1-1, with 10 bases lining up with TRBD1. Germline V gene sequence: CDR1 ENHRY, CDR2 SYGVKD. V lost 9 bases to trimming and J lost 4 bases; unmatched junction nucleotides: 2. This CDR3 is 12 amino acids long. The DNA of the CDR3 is TGTGCCATAGGACAGGGGGTCACTGAAGCTTTCTTT. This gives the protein CAIGQGVTEAFF.

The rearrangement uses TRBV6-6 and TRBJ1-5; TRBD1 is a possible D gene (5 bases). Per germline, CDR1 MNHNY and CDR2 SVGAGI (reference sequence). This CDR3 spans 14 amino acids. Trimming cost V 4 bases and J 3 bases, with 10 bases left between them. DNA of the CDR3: TGTGCCAGCAGTTTAGGGACTCTCAATCAGCCCCAGCATTTT. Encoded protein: CASSLGTLNQPQHF.

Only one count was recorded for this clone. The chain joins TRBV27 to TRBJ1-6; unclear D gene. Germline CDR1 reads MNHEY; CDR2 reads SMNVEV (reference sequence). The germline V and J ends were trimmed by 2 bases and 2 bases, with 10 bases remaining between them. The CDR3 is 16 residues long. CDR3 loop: CASSLEGSTYNSPLHF. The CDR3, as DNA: TGTGCCAGCAGTTTAGAGGGATCGACCTATAATTCACCCCTCCACTTT.

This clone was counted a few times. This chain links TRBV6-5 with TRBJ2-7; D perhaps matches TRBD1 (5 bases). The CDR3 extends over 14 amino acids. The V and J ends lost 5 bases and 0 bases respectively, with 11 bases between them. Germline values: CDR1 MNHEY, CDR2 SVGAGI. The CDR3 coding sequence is TGTGCCAGCAGTAAAACAGGATCCTCCTACGAGCAGTACTTC. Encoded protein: CASSKTGSSYEQYF.

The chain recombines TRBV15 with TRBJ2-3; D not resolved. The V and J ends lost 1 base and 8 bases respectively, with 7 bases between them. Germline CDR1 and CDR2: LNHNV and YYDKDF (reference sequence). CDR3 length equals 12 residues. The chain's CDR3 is CATSRAMATQYF. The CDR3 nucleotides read TGTGCCACCAGCAGAGCGATGGCTACGCAGTATTTT. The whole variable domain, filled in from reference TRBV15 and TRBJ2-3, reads DAMVIQNPRYQVTQFGKPVTLSCSQTLNHNVMYWYQQKSSQAPKLLFHYYDKDFNNEADTPDNFQSRRPNTSFCFLDIRSPGLGDTAMYLCATSRAMATQYFGPGTRLTVL.

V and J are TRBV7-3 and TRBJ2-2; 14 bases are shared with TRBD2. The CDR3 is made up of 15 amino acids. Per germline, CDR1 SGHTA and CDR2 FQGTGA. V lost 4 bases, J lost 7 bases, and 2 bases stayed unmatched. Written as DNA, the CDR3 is TGTGCCAGCAGCTCCGGGACTAGCGGGGGCGGGGAGCTGTTTTTT. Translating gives CASSSGTSGGGELFF.

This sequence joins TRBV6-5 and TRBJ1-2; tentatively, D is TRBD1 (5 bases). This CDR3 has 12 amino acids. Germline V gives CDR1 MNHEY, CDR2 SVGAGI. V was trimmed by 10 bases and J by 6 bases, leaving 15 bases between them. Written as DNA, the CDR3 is TGTGCCATCGGGGGGAGGGGCGATGGCTACACCTTC. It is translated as CAIGGRGDGYTF.

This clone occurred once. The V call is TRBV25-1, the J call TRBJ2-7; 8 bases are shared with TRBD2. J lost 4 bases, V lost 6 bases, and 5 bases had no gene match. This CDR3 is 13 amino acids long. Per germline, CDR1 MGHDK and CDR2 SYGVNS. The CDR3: CASRGAGEYEQYF. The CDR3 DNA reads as TGTGCCAGCAGGGGAGCGGGGGAATACGAGCAGTACTTC.

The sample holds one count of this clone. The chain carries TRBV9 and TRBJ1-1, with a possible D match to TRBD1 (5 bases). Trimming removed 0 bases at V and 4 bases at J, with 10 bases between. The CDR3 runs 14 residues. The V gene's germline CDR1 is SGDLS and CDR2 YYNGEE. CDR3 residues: CASSVDGGTTEAFF. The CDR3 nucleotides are TGTGCCAGCAGCGTAGACGGGGGGACCACTGAAGCTTTCTTT.

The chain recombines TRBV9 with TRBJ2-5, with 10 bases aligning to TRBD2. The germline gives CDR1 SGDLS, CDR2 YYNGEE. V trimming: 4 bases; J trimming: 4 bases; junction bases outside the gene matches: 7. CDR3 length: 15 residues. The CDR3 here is CASSPGVAGGETQYF. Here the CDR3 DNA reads TGTGCCAGCAGCCCCGGGGTAGCGGGGGGAGAGACCCAGTACTTC. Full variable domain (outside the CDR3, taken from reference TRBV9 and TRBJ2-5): DSGVTQTPKHLITATGQRVTLRCSPRSGDLSVYWYQQSLDQGLQFLIQYYNGEERAKGNILERFSAQQFPDLHSELNLSSLELGDSALYFCASSPGVAGGETQYFGPGTRLLVL.

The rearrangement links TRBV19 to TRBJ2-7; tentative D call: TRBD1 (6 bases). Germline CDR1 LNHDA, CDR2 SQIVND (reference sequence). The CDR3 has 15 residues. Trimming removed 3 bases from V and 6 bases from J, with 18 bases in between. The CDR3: CASSITQGGGSEQYF. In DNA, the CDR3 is TGTGCCAGTAGTATTACACAGGGCGGCGGGTCCGAGCAGTACTTC.

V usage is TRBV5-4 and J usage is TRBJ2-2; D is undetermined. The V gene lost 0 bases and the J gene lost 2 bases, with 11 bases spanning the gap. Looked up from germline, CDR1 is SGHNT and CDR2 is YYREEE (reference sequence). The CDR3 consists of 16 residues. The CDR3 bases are TGTGCCAGCAGCTTGGTTGACTTCGGAAACACCGGGGAGCTGTTTTTT. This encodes CASSLVDFGNTGELFF. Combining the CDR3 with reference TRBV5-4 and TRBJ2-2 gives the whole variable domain ETGVTQSPTHLIKTRGQQVTLRCSSQSGHNTVSWYQQALGQGPQFIFQYYREEENGRGNFPPRFSGLQFPNYSSELNVNALELDDSALYLCASSLVDFGNTGELFFGEGSRLTVL.

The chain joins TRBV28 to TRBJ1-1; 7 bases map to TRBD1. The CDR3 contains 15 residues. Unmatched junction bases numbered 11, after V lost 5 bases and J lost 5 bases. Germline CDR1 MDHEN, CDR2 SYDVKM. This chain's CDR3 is CASSPSRTGLTEAFF. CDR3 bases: TGTGCCAGCAGTCCTTCTCGGACAGGATTAACTGAAGCTTTCTTT.

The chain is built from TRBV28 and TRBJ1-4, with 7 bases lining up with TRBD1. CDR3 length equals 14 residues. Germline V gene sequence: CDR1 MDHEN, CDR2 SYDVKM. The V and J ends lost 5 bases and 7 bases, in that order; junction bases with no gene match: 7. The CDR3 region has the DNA TGTGCCAGCAGTGCAGGGGGGATTGGTGAAAAACTGTTTTTT. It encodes CASSAGGIGEKLFF.